This T cell receptor (beta chain) came from a study of cytomegalovirus exposure and HLA in healthy donors. General study points: CMV serostatus was the sole immune exposure information available.

PCR employed 60 Vbeta and 13 Jbeta primers. Data came from immunoSEQ multiplex PCR; TCRdb stores just in-frame clones and leaves some out. This table holds approximately 100,000 clones, 70% found once. The ends lost 5 bases at V and 3 bases at J; junction bases unmatched: 8. The CDR3 consists of 15 residues. Looked up from germline, CDR1 is SEHNR and CDR2 is FQNEAQ (reference sequence). Details on this clone: Its target is unknown.

This TCR derives from a man in his forties in good health and CMV-seropositive. This chain connects TRBV7-9 to TRBJ2-7; 9 bases map to TRBD1. Sequencing was performed on PBMCs. CDR3 residues: CASSPSPGQGYEQYF. CDR3 sequence (DNA): TGTGCCAGCAGCCCATCACCGGGACAGGGCTACGAGCAGTACTTC.